These T cell receptor beta chains were read from a single sample in a study of T cells in severe cutaneous drug reactions. Each CDR3 protein gets one entry in TCRdb, which reprocessed the multiplex PCR reads and gives no DNA. The sample holds over 2,000 distinct CDR3 sequences. The specimen sequenced was PBMCs. The receptors derive from a human donor with Stevens-Johnson syndrome, a severe cutaneous drug reaction. The CDR3 runs from the conserved cysteine through the conserved F or W. Clone size is stated in some rows and not others, as once, few, many or a class when expanded.

14	TRBJ1-1	medium-sized	TRBV10-3	CAISETSANTEAFF
15	TRBJ2-5	medium-sized	TRBV4-2	CASSQDLGLQETQYF
18	TRBJ2-3	-	TRBV11-2	CASSLGLAGFPSTDTQYF
16	TRBJ2-1	medium-sized	TRBV10-3	CAIRGIAGGPLGEQFF
14	TRBJ2-7	medium-sized	TRBV12-3/TRBV12-4	CASSLRTGLSEQYF
14	TRBJ1-1	medium-sized	TRBV12-3/TRBV12-4	CASNSPLGWTEAFF
14	TRBJ2-1	-	TRBV27	CASSLSTTYNEQFF
15	TRBJ1-2	-	TRBV10-1	CASLTRAGPSCIYTF
19	TRBJ2-1	-	TRBV15	CATSRDGTGTSGSEDEQFF
13	TRBJ2-7	medium-sized	TRBV12-3/TRBV12-4	CASRLDPSYEQYF
14	TRBJ1-3	medium-sized	TRBV12-3/TRBV12-4	CASSLRPSGNTIYF
18	TRBJ2-3	medium-sized	TRBV7-2	CASSPDRDHQRSTDTQYF
13	TRBJ2-7	medium-sized	TRBV28	CASSLSPGRAQYF
17	TRBJ2-3	medium-sized	TRBV18	CASSPIPGTSGTDTQYF
12	TRBJ1-5	medium-sized	TRBV2	CASSLAVQPQHF
13	TRBJ2-7	medium-sized	TRBV10-1	CASSVGEKSEQYF
15	TRBJ2-7	-	TRBV7-8	CASTPRTSGGGEQYF